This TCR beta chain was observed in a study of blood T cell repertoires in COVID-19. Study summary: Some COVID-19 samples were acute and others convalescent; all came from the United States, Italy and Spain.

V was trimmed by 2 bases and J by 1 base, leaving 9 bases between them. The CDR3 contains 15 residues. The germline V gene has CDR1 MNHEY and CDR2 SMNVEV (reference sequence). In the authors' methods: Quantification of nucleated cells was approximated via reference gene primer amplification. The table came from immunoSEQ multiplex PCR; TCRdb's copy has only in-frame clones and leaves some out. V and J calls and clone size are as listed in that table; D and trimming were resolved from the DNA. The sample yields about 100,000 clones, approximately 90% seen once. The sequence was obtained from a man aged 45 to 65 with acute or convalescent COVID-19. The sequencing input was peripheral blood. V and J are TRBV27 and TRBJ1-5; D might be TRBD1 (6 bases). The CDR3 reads CASSLDRFSNQPQHF. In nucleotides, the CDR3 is TGTGCCAGCAGTTTAGACAGGTTCAGCAATCAGCCCCAGCATTTT.